Listed below are T cell receptor beta chains from one sample, sequenced in a study of shared clonotypes between healthy human individuals. The repertoire was sequenced with immunoSEQ multiplex PCR; TCRdb's copy has only in-frame clones and lacks some. The data hold about 580,000 clones, with roughly 98% observed a single time. The sequenced sample consisted of naive CD8+ T cells sorted from blood. Receptor source: a man younger than 45 in good health. The CDR3 runs from the conserved cysteine through the conserved F or W. The D gene is left open where the match is weak. Only some rows state a clone size, as once, few, many or a class for expanded clones.

>.|TRBV11-2|TRBJ2-2|.
CASRLLGELFF
TGTGCCAGCAGACTACTCGGGGAGCTGTTTTTT
>.|TRBV7-2|TRBJ2-5|.
CASSSVFLETQYF
TGTGCCAGCAGCTCAGTGTTCTTGGAGACCCAGTACTTC
>.|TRBV6-1|TRBJ1-5|TRBD1
CASSGRQGMSNQPQHF
TGTGCCAGCAGTGGACGACAGGGGATGAGCAATCAGCCCCAGCATTTT
>.|TRBV27|TRBJ2-3|TRBD1
CASSHGQGTTDTQYF
TGTGCCAGCAGTCACGGACAGGGGACCACAGATACGCAGTATTTT
>.|TRBV7-9|TRBJ2-2|.
CASSTNGRSPGELFF
TGTGCCAGCAGCACCAACGGGAGAAGCCCCGGGGAGCTGTTTTTT
>.|TRBV5-4|TRBJ2-7|TRBD2
CASSVGLAGGSTYEQYF
TGTGCCAGCAGCGTAGGACTAGCGGGAGGATCGACCTACGAGCAGTACTTC
>.|TRBV5-4|TRBJ2-1|.
CASSLVAGTPYNEQFF
TGTGCCAGCAGCTTGGTTGCGGGGACCCCTTACAATGAGCAGTTCTTC
>.|TRBV4-1|TRBJ2-7|TRBD1
CASSQETSYRGRSYEQYF
TGCGCCAGCAGCCAAGAGACTTCCTACAGGGGGCGCTCCTACGAGCAGTACTTC
>.|TRBV29-1|TRBJ2-7|.
CSVGGVPGQKSSYEQYF
TGCAGCGTTGGCGGGGTACCGGGACAGAAGAGCTCCTACGAGCAGTACTTC
>.|TRBV18|TRBJ2-1|.
CASSPPGFNEQFF
TGTGCCAGCTCACCACCAGGGTTCAATGAGCAGTTCTTC
>.|TRBV4-3|TRBJ1-4|.
CASSRFRVTQITTNEKLFF
TGCGCCAGCAGCCGGTTTCGCGTCACCCAAATAACAACTAATGAAAAACTGTTTTTT
>.|TRBV5-4|TRBJ2-2|.
CASSFSAGELFF
TGTGCCAGCAGCTTTTCAGCCGGGGAGCTGTTTTTT
>.|TRBV27|TRBJ1-5|.
CASSLQIPVNSNQPQHF
TGTGCCAGCAGTTTACAGATCCCAGTGAATAGCAATCAGCCCCAGCATTTT
>.|TRBV11-2|TRBJ2-7|.
CASSSPLIGATANSYEQYF
TGTGCCAGCAGCTCGCCCTTAATCGGGGCGACAGCAAACTCCTACGAGCAGTACTTC
>.|TRBV16|TRBJ2-7|.
CASSPQGGTYEQYF
TGTGCCAGCAGCCCCCAGGGCGGTACCTACGAGCAGTACTTC
>.|TRBV6-5|TRBJ1-2|.
CASSYLGDSGYGYTF
TGTGCCAGCAGTTACTTGGGGGATTCGGGCTATGGCTACACCTTC
>.|TRBV5-5|TRBJ2-2|TRBD2
CASSLGSGRALTGELFF
TGTGCCAGCAGCTTAGGTAGCGGGAGGGCCCTCACCGGGGAGCTGTTTTTT
>once|TRBV7-2|TRBJ2-3|.
CASSSELAPGYTQYF
TGTGCCAGCAGCTCCGAGCTAGCCCCCGGATATACGCAGTATTTT
>.|TRBV7-9|TRBJ1-1|.
CASRLIRATEAFF
TGTGCCAGCAGGCTCATAAGGGCCACTGAAGCTTTCTTT
>.|TRBV9|TRBJ2-1|TRBD2
CASSVGSSGSGNEQFF
TGTGCCAGCAGCGTAGGTTCTAGCGGGAGTGGTAATGAGCAGTTCTTC
>.|TRBV9|TRBJ2-3|TRBD2
CASSEREGRGDTQYF
TGTGCCAGCAGCGAGCGGGAGGGCCGCGGGGATACGCAGTATTTT
>.|TRBV2|TRBJ1-1|.
CASRTNTEAFF
TGTGCCAGCAGGACCAACACTGAAGCTTTCTTT
>.|TRBV7-9|TRBJ1-5|.
CASSPGAGQRGLEPQHF
TGTGCCAGCAGCCCAGGGGCGGGGCAGAGAGGGTTGGAGCCCCAGCATTTT
>once|TRBV28|TRBJ2-1|.
CASSLGLAGEQFF
TGTGCCAGCAGTTTGGGTCTAGCCGGTGAGCAGTTCTTC
>.|TRBV6-1|TRBJ1-1|TRBD1
CASSVGQGGMNTEAFF
TGTGCCAGCAGTGTGGGACAGGGGGGAATGAACACTGAAGCTTTCTTT
>.|TRBV7-9|TRBJ2-7|.
CASSPNSYEQYF
TGTGCCAGCAGCCCGAACTCCTACGAGCAGTACTTC
>.|TRBV19|TRBJ1-2|TRBD1
CASSTTGIFFYGYTF
TGTGCCAGTAGTACGACAGGGATCTTCTTCTATGGCTACACCTTC
>.|TRBV4-1|TRBJ2-6|.
CASSQEPEGANVLTF
TGCGCCAGCAGCCAAGAACCCGAGGGGGCCAACGTCCTGACTTTC
>.|TRBV27|TRBJ2-5|.
CASGARGTQYF
TGTGCCAGCGGGGCGAGGGGGACCCAGTACTTC
>.|TRBV5-1|TRBJ2-5|.
CASSPWGGRGETQYF
TGCGCCAGCAGCCCCTGGGGGGGGCGAGGGGAGACCCAGTACTTC
>once|TRBV28|TRBJ1-3|TRBD1
CASSSDRVGAGNTIYF
TGTGCCAGCAGTTCCGACAGGGTAGGAGCTGGAAACACCATATATTTT
>.|TRBV11-2|TRBJ2-5|.
CASSFYGSQETQYF
TGTGCCAGCAGCTTTTATGGCAGCCAAGAGACCCAGTACTTC
>.|TRBV29-1|TRBJ2-1|TRBD2
CSTKAGGAYNEQFF
TGCAGCACCAAAGCGGGAGGTGCCTACAATGAGCAGTTCTTC